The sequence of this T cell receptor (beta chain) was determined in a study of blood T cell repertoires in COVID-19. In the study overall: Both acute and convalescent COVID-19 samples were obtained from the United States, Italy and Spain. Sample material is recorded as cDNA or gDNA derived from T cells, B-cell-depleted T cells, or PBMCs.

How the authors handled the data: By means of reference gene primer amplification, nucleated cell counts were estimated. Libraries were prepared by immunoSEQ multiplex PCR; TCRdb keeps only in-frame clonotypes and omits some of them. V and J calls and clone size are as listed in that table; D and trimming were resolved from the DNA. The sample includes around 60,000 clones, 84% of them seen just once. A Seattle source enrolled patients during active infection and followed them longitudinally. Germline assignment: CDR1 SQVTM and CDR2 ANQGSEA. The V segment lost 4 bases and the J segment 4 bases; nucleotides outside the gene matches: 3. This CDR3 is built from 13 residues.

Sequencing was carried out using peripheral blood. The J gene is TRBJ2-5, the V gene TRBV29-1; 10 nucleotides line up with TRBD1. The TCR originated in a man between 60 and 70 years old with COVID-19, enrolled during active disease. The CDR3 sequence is CSVGQGAGETQYF. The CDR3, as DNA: TGCAGCGTTGGACAGGGGGCAGGAGAGACCCAGTACTTC. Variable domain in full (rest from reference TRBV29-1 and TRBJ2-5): SAVISQKPSRDICQRGTSLTIQCQVDSQVTMMFWYRQQPGQSLTLIATANQGSEATYESGFVIDKFPISRPNLTFSTLTVSNMSPEDSSIYLCSVGQGAGETQYFGPGTRLLVL.